This is a list of T cell receptor beta chains from one sample in a study of cytomegalovirus exposure and HLA in healthy donors. The data were produced by immunoSEQ multiplex PCR, yet TCRdb's version contains in-frame clones alone and is incomplete. This sample has 150,000 to 200,000 clones, with over 80% found just once. Sequencing used PBMCs. The receptors shown here come from a girl aged 10 to 17 in good health and CMV-seropositive. CDR3s include the opening cysteine and the closing phenylalanine or tryptophan. Fields, in order: D gene, clone size, J gene, V gene, CDR3 DNA, CDR3 protein. The D gene is left open where the match is weak. A clone size is listed for some rows: how often the clone was seen (once, few, many), or a class if it is expanded.

d_gene: TRBD1
abundance: once
j_gene: TRBJ2-2
v_gene: TRBV7-3
CDR3nt: TGTGCCAGCAGCTTTTCTCTAGGGGGCAGGAACACCGGGGAGCTGTTTTTT
CDR3aa: CASSFSLGGRNTGELFF

d_gene: -
abundance: -
j_gene: TRBJ1-2
v_gene: TRBV5-1
CDR3nt: TGCGCCAGCAGCTTAGGGGGAGAAGATAGCGGCTACACCTTC
CDR3aa: CASSLGGEDSGYTF

d_gene: -
abundance: -
j_gene: TRBJ2-1
v_gene: TRBV5-4
CDR3nt: TGTGCCAGCAGCCCGGGGGGCCTATCCTACAATGAGCAGTTCTTC
CDR3aa: CASSPGGLSYNEQFF

d_gene: -
abundance: -
j_gene: TRBJ2-1
v_gene: TRBV9
CDR3nt: TGTGCCAGCAGCGTAGGTAGCGGCACCTACAATGAGCAGTTCTTC
CDR3aa: CASSVGSGTYNEQFF

d_gene: -
abundance: -
j_gene: TRBJ1-1
v_gene: TRBV5-6
CDR3nt: TGTGCCAGCAGCTTGACAGGGCTGAACACTGAAGCTTTCTTT
CDR3aa: CASSLTGLNTEAFF

d_gene: -
abundance: few
j_gene: TRBJ2-7
v_gene: TRBV29-1
CDR3nt: TGCAGCGTTGAGCTCGGTCAGGGAATCTACGAGCAGTACTTC
CDR3aa: CSVELGQGIYEQYF

d_gene: TRBD2
abundance: -
j_gene: TRBJ2-1
v_gene: TRBV10-3
CDR3nt: TGTGCCATCAGTTCCGGGACTAGCGAAAGCTCCTACAATGAGCAGTTCTTC
CDR3aa: CAISSGTSESSYNEQFF

d_gene: TRBD2
abundance: few
j_gene: TRBJ2-3
v_gene: TRBV7-8
CDR3nt: TGTGCCAGCAGCTTAGCGCCTGGACTAGCGGGGGTGAGAGATACGCAGTATTTT
CDR3aa: CASSLAPGLAGVRDTQYF

d_gene: TRBD1
abundance: -
j_gene: TRBJ1-2
v_gene: TRBV28
CDR3nt: TGTGCCAGCAGTGACGGGACAGGGGTCTATGGCTACACCTTC
CDR3aa: CASSDGTGVYGYTF

d_gene: -
abundance: -
j_gene: TRBJ2-5
v_gene: TRBV30
CDR3nt: TGTGCCTGGAGTATCCAGGCGTACCAAGAGACCCAGTACTTC
CDR3aa: CAWSIQAYQETQYF

d_gene: -
abundance: -
j_gene: TRBJ2-1
v_gene: TRBV10-1
CDR3nt: TGCGCCAGCAGTGAGTCCCTAGCGCGGGCATACAATGAGCAGTTCTTC
CDR3aa: CASSESLARAYNEQFF

d_gene: -
abundance: -
j_gene: TRBJ1-1
v_gene: TRBV2
CDR3nt: TGTGCCAGCAGTTTGCTGCTGGACGGTGGAGGTGCTTTCTTT
CDR3aa: CASSLLLDGGGAFF

d_gene: -
abundance: -
j_gene: TRBJ2-1
v_gene: TRBV9
CDR3nt: TGTGCCAGCAGCTCCGGAGACGGATACAATGAGCAGTTCTTC
CDR3aa: CASSSGDGYNEQFF

d_gene: -
abundance: -
j_gene: TRBJ2-2
v_gene: TRBV21-1
CDR3nt: TGTGCCAGCTCGAGAGCGTCATCGCTTCCGAACACCGGGGAGCTGTTTTTT
CDR3aa: CASSRASSLPNTGELFF

d_gene: -
abundance: -
j_gene: TRBJ2-1
v_gene: TRBV10-3
CDR3nt: TGTGCCATCAGTGATTCCGGGGTTAGATACAATGAGCAGTTCTTC
CDR3aa: CAISDSGVRYNEQFF

d_gene: -
abundance: -
j_gene: TRBJ2-7
v_gene: TRBV30
CDR3nt: TGTGCCTGGAGTTCTAGGACGGGGACCTACGAGCAGTACTTC
CDR3aa: CAWSSRTGTYEQYF

d_gene: TRBD2
abundance: -
j_gene: TRBJ2-5
v_gene: TRBV5-1
CDR3nt: TGCGCCAGCAGCTTGGGCGGTAGCGGGGGCCAAGAGACCCAGTACTTC
CDR3aa: CASSLGGSGGQETQYF

d_gene: -
abundance: -
j_gene: TRBJ1-3
v_gene: TRBV6-1
CDR3nt: TGTGCCAGCAGTGATTCCCGTGGAAACACCATATATTTT
CDR3aa: CASSDSRGNTIYF

d_gene: -
abundance: -
j_gene: TRBJ2-1
v_gene: TRBV4-1
CDR3nt: TGCGCCAGCAGCCAAGAATCGGCAGGGCCTAGTAATGAGCAGTTCTTC
CDR3aa: CASSQESAGPSNEQFF

d_gene: -
abundance: -
j_gene: TRBJ2-3
v_gene: TRBV30
CDR3nt: TGTGCCTGGAGTTCCCGACTTCGGGGAACCACAGATACGCAGTATTTT
CDR3aa: CAWSSRLRGTTDTQYF

d_gene: -
abundance: -
j_gene: TRBJ2-1
v_gene: TRBV19
CDR3nt: TGTGCCAGTAGTATGGGCAGCTACAATGAGCAGTTCTTC
CDR3aa: CASSMGSYNEQFF

d_gene: TRBD1
abundance: -
j_gene: TRBJ2-7
v_gene: TRBV5-4
CDR3nt: TGTGCCAGCAGCCGGGACAGGGGCGGGTCCTACGAGCAGTACTTC
CDR3aa: CASSRDRGGSYEQYF

d_gene: -
abundance: -
j_gene: TRBJ2-3
v_gene: TRBV25-1
CDR3nt: TGTGCCAGCAGTGGAACCGGACAGACAGATACGCAGTATTTT
CDR3aa: CASSGTGQTDTQYF

d_gene: TRBD1
abundance: -
j_gene: TRBJ2-7
v_gene: TRBV5-6
CDR3nt: TGTGCCAGCAGCTCGGGACAGTCCTCCTACGAGCAGTACTTC
CDR3aa: CASSSGQSSYEQYF

d_gene: TRBD2
abundance: -
j_gene: TRBJ2-4
v_gene: TRBV11-3
CDR3nt: TGTGCCAGCAGCGAAGGTCGGGGGGATGCCAAAAACATTCAGTACTTC
CDR3aa: CASSEGRGDAKNIQYF

d_gene: -
abundance: -
j_gene: TRBJ1-1
v_gene: TRBV11-1
CDR3nt: TGTGCCAGCAGCTTATATAACACTGAAGCTTTCTTT
CDR3aa: CASSLYNTEAFF

d_gene: TRBD1
abundance: -
j_gene: TRBJ1-2
v_gene: TRBV6-1
CDR3nt: TGTGCCAGCAGTGAATTTGGAACAGGGGGCTACTATGGCTACACCTTC
CDR3aa: CASSEFGTGGYYGYTF